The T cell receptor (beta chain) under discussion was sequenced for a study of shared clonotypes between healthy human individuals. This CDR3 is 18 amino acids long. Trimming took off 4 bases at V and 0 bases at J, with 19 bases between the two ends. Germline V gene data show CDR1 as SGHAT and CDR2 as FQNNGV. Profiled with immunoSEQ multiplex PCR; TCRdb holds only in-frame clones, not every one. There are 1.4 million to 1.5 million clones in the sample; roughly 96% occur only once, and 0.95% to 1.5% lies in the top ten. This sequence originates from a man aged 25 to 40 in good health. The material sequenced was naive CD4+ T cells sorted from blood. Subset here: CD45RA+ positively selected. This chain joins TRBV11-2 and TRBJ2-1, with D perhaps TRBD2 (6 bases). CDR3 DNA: TGTGCCAGCAGCTCGACTCGGAGTAGCGGAGGCTCCTACAATGAGCAGTTCTTC. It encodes CASSSTRSSGGSYNEQFF.